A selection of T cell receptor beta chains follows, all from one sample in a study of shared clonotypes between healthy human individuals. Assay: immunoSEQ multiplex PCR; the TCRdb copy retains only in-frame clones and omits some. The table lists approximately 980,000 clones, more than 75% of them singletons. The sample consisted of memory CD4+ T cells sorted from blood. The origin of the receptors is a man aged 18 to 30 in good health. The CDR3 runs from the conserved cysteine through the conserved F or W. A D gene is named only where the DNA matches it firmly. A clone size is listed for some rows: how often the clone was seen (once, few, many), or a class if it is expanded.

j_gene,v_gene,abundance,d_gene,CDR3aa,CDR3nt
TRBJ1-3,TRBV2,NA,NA,CASSEEGVLVSGNTIYF,TGTGCCAGCAGTGAAGAGGGAGTTCTGGTCTCTGGAAACACCATATATTTT
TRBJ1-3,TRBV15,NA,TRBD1,CATSRAGDRALSVGNTIYF,TGTGCCACCAGCAGAGCCGGGGACAGGGCACTTTCCGTCGGAAACACCATATATTTT
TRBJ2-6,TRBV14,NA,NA,CASSQDGNSGANVLTF,TGTGCCAGCAGCCAAGACGGAAATTCTGGGGCCAACGTCCTGACTTTC
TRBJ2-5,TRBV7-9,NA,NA,CASSFHPRETQYF,TGTGCCAGCAGCTTCCACCCGAGGGAGACCCAGTACTTC
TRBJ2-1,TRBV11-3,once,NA,CASSLVGGAEQFF,TGTGCCAGCAGCTTAGTAGGTGGTGCTGAGCAGTTCTTC
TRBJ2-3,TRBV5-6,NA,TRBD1,CASSWMVTGGGMQYF,TGTGCCAGCAGCTGGATGGTTACAGGGGGCGGGATGCAGTATTTT
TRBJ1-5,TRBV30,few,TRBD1,CAWSGTGGVHQPQHF,TGTGCCTGGAGCGGGACAGGGGGCGTGCATCAGCCCCAGCATTTT
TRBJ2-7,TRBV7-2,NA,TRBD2,CASSQRTSSYEQYF,TGTGCCAGCAGCCAAAGGACTAGCTCCTACGAGCAGTACTTC
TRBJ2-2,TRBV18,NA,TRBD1,CASSGRQGLAGELFF,TGTGCCAGCTCAGGACGACAGGGCTTGGCCGGGGAGCTGTTTTTT
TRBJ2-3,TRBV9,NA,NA,CASSTRGTSSTDTQYF,TGTGCCAGCAGCACTCGAGGGACTTCTAGCACAGATACGCAGTATTTT
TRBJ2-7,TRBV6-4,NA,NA,CASSDPREQYF,TGTGCCAGCAGTGACCCGCGGGAACAGTACTTC
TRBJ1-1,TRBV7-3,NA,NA,CASSLTRDTEAFF,TGTGCCAGCAGCTTAACCAGGGACACTGAAGCTTTCTTT
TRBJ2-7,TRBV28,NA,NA,CASSSGTETYEQYF,TGTGCCAGCAGTTCCGGGACGGAGACCTACGAGCAGTACTTC
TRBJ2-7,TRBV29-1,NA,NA,CVEWNEQYF,TGCGTAGAGTGGAACGAGCAGTACTTC
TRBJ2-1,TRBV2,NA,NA,CASSARDEQFF,TGTGCCAGCAGTGCCCGGGATGAGCAGTTCTTC
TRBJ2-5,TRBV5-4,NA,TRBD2,CASSAPTSGRAETQYF,TGTGCCAGCAGCGCGCCGACTAGCGGGAGGGCGGAGACCCAGTACTTC
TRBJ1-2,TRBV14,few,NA,CASSPLGSDGYTF,TGTGCCAGCAGCCCTTTAGGGTCGGATGGCTACACCTTC
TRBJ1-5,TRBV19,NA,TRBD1,CASSPHKGTGGFHQPQHF,TGTGCCAGTAGTCCTCATAAGGGGACAGGGGGCTTCCATCAGCCCCAGCATTTT
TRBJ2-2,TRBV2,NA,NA,CASSENPPGELFF,TGTGCCAGCTCCGAGAATCCGCCCGGGGAGCTGTTTTTT
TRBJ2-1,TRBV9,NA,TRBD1,CASSVVGQGRLSEQFF,TGTGCCAGCAGCGTAGTCGGACAGGGTCGCCTATCTGAGCAGTTCTTC
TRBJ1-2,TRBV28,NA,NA,CASSGANYGYTF,TGTGCCAGCTCGGGGGCAAACTATGGCTACACCTTC
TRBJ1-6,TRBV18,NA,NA,CASSPGEGVGSPLHF,TGTGCCAGCTCACCAGGAGAGGGGGTAGGATCACCCCTCCACTTT
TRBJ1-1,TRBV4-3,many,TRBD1,CASSQDGSGGGKAFF,TGCGCCAGCAGCCAAGATGGGTCAGGGGGCGGTAAAGCTTTCTTT
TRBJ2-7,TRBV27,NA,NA,CASSLRMGHTKDYEQYF,TGTGCCAGCAGTTTACGTATGGGACATACCAAAGATTACGAGCAGTACTTC
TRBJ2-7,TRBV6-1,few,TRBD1,CASSWQTGEQYF,TGTGCCAGCAGTTGGCAGACAGGGGAGCAGTACTTC
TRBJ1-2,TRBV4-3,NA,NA,CASSQDARALNYGYTF,TGCGCCAGCAGCCAAGATGCGAGGGCACTTAACTATGGCTACACCTTC
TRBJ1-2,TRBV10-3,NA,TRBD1,CAISEDRVFGYTF,TGTGCCATCAGTGAGGACAGGGTATTTGGCTACACCTTC
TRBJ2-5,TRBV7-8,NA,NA,CASSPRGETQYF,TGTGCCAGCAGCCCAAGAGGAGAGACCCAGTACTTC
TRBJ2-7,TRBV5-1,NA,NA,CASSLGQDVGVYEQYF,TGCGCCAGCAGCTTGGGGCAGGATGTGGGAGTGTACGAGCAGTACTTC
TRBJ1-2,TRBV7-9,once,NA,CASSLEGGGYTF,TGTGCCAGCAGCTTAGAGGGCGGGGGCTACACCTTC
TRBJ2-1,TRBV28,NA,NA,CASSFGGAGEQFF,TGTGCCAGCAGTTTCGGCGGAGCGGGTGAGCAGTTCTTC
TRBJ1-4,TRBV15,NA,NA,CATSRGTFEKLFF,TGTGCCACCAGCAGGGGGACTTTTGAAAAACTGTTTTTT
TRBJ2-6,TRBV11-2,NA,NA,CASSFQVTGANVLTF,TGTGCCAGCAGCTTTCAGGTGACTGGGGCCAACGTCCTGACTTTC
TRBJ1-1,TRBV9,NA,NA,CASSVDGEDTEAFF,TGTGCCAGCAGCGTAGACGGGGAGGACACTGAAGCTTTCTTT
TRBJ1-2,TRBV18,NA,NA,CASSPSDYGYTF,TGTGCCAGCTCACCCTCGGACTATGGCTACACCTTC
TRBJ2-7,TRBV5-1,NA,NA,CASSLGLTNSYEQYF,TGCGCCAGCAGCTTGGGACTAACAAACTCCTACGAGCAGTACTTC
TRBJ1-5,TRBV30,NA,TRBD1,CAWGTGGKPQHF,TGTGCCTGGGGGACAGGGGGAAAGCCCCAGCATTTT
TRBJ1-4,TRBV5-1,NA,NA,CASSLRGYWEKLFF,TGCGCCAGCAGCTTACGAGGCTATTGGGAAAAACTGTTTTTT
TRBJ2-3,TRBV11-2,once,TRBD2,CASSSWTSGRSTDTQYF,TGTGCCAGCAGCTCCTGGACTAGCGGGAGAAGCACAGATACGCAGTATTTT
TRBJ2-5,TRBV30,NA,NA,CAWSEWGGETQYF,TGTGCCTGGAGTGAATGGGGAGGTGAGACCCAGTACTTC